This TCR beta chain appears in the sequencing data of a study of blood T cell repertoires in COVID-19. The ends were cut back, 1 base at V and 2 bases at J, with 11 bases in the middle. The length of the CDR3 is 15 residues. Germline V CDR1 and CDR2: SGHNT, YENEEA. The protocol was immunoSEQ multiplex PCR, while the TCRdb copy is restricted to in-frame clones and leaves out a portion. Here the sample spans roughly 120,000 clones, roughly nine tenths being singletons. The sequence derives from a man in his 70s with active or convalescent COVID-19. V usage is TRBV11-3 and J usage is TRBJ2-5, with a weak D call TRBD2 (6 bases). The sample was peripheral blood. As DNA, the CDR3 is TGTGCCAGCAGCTTAGGGGCTAGCGAACAAGAGACCCAGTACTTC. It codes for CASSLGASEQETQYF.